Sequencing of this T cell receptor beta chain was carried out in a study of cytomegalovirus exposure and HLA in healthy donors. PCR used 60 Vbeta primers and 13 Jbeta primers. Repertoires were generated with immunoSEQ multiplex PCR, while TCRdb's copy carries only in-frame clones and drops some. The table lists under 130,000 clones, more than 65% of them singletons. The V and J ends lost 7 bases and 4 bases respectively, with 16 bases between them. Germline-derived CDR1 and CDR2 are WNHNN and SYGVQD (reference sequence). The length of the CDR3 is 14 residues. This clone was seen more than once but under ten times.

The gene calls are TRBV10-1 and TRBJ2-5; D remains ambiguous. This clonotype was obtained from a man in his thirties or forties in good health and CMV-seronegative. Sequenced input: PBMCs. CDR3 coding DNA: TGCGCCAGCACCATGGGCGACCGAAGAGAGACCCAGTACTTC. Its protein product is CASTMGDRRETQYF.